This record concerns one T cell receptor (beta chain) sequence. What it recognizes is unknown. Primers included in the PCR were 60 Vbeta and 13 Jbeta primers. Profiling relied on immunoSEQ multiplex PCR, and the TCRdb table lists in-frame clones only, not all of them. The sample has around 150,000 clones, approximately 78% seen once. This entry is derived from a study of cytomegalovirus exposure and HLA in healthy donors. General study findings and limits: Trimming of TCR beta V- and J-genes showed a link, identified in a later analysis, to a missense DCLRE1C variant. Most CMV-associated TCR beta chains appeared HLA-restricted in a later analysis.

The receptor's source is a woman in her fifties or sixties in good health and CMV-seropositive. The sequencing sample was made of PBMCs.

CDR3 sequence reads: CASTPRAGLTNTEAFF. CDR3 in DNA: TGTGCCAGCACCCCACGGGCGGGTCTCACCAACACTGAAGCTTTCTTT. The chain links TRBV27 to TRBJ1-1, with D uncertain. The germline gives CDR1 MNHEY, CDR2 SMNVEV (reference sequence). Trimming removed 7 bases from V and 2 bases from J, with 20 bases in between. This CDR3 region has 16 residues.